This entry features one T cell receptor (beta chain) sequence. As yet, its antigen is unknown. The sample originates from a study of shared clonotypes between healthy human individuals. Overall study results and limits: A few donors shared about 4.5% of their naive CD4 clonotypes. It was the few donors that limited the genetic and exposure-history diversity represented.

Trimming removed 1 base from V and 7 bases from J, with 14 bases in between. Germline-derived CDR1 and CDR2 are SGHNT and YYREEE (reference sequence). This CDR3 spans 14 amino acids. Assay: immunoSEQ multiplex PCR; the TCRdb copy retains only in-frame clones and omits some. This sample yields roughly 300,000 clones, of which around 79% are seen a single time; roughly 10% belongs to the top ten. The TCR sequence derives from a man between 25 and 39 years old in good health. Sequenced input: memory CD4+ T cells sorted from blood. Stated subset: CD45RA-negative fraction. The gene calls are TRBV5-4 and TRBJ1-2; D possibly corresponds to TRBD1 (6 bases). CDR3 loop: CASSLNRVDLGYTF. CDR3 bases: TGTGCCAGCAGCTTGAACAGGGTGGATCTTGGCTACACCTTC.